The 27 T cell receptor beta chains in this list originate from one sample, sequenced in a study of vaccination effects on CD4 cells after COVID-19. CD4+ T cells specific for antigen were expanded with viral peptide pools by the ViraFEST assay before sequencing. At the end of about 10 days of culture, CD4+ T cells were isolated. Among the vaccine recipients, none had a prior SARS-CoV-2 infection, and nucleocapsid antibodies were negative. For these TCRs, the target antigens are not known. Sequenced by immunoSEQ multiplex PCR; TCRdb stores in-frame clones only, minus some. The data show about 24,000 clones, roughly 70% seen once. The sequencing used CD4+ T cells from PBMCs cultured with SARS-CoV-2 spike peptides, collected before COVID-19 vaccination. These receptor sequences come from a human donor who received a COVID-19 vaccine.

The V gene is TRBV11-2, the J gene TRBJ1-2, with D perhaps matching TRBD1 (6 bases). This CDR3 has 14 amino acids. Trimming stripped 1 base from V and 7 bases from J, with 13 bases between. Germline CDR1 and CDR2: SGHAT and FQNNGV. The CDR3: CASSLGGRGGGYTF. The CDR3 DNA is TGTGCCAGCAGCTTAGGGGGCAGGGGAGGTGGCTACACCTTC.

CDR3 in amino acids: CASSYSGEYEQYF. The CDR3 coding sequence is TGTGCCAGCAGTTACTCCGGAGAGTACGAGCAGTACTTC. V is TRBV6-2 or TRBV6-3 and J is TRBJ2-7; no firm D call. Germline CDR1 is MNHEY and CDR2 is SVGEGT. The CDR3 covers 13 residues. V lost 0 bases and J 4 bases, leaving 7 bases between the germline ends.

The genes are TRBV6-5 and TRBJ1-4; no definite D call. Trimming left V 0 bases short and J 7 bases short, with 9 bases between. Germline V CDR1 and CDR2: MNHEY, SVGAGI. The CDR3 contains 14 residues. CDR3 DNA sequence: TGTGCCAGCAGTTACTCTGACATGGGTGAAAAACTGTTTTTT. It is translated as CASSYSDMGEKLFF.

This rearrangement joins TRBV6-5 to TRBJ2-3, with 10 bases identical to TRBD2. This CDR3 has 15 amino acids. V lost 7 bases, J lost 2 bases, and 6 bases stayed unmatched. The germline V gene has CDR1 MNHEY and CDR2 SVGAGI. In DNA, the CDR3 is TGTGCCAGCAACGGACTAGCGGAAACCACAGATACGCAGTATTTT. This gives the protein CASNGLAETTDTQYF.

V usage is TRBV6-1 and J usage is TRBJ1-1; D gene ambiguous. Germline lookup yields CDR1 MNHNS and CDR2 SASEGT. The CDR3 has 14 residues. V dropped 0 bases and J dropped 6 bases, with 11 bases sitting between them. Written as DNA, the CDR3 is TGTGCCAGCAGTGAAGCGCCCGGGATCGCTGAAGCTTTCTTT. Amino acids: CASSEAPGIAEAFF.

This chain uses TRBV6-5 with TRBJ2-7; no clear D gene. This CDR3 contains 15 residues. Germline V CDR1 and CDR2: MNHEY, SVGAGI. V was pared by 2 bases and J by 0 bases, with 11 bases between. The CDR3: CASSYLSYSSYEQYF. The CDR3 DNA follows: TGTGCCAGCAGTTACCTCAGTTATAGCTCCTACGAGCAGTACTTC.

The CDR3 is CASSLAAYSVTTEAFF. CDR3 coding DNA: TGCGCCAGCAGCTTAGCAGCCTATTCGGTAACCACTGAAGCTTTCTTT. The chain combines TRBV5-1 with TRBJ1-1; D uncertain. The CDR3 sequence is 16 residues long. V lost 2 bases and J lost 4, with 18 bases in between. Germline loops: CDR1 SGHRS, CDR2 YFSETQ.

V is TRBV19 and J is TRBJ1-6; 7 bases align to TRBD1. V lost 3 bases and J lost 5; bases outside the gene matches: 4. Per germline, CDR1 LNHDA and CDR2 SQIVND (reference sequence). The CDR3 runs to 15 residues. CDR3: CASSIGDRNNSPLHF. CDR3 sequence (DNA): TGTGCCAGTAGTATTGGGGACAGAAATAATTCACCCCTCCACTTT.

There are a few counts of this clone. The CDR3 region has the DNA TGTGCCAGTAGGAGGACAATGAACACTGAAGCTTTCTTT. Its translation is CASRRTMNTEAFF. The rearrangement uses TRBV19 and TRBJ1-1, with D possibly TRBD1 on 5 matching bases. Trimming shortened V by 6 bases and J by 0 bases, and 8 bases separated the two germline ends. Germline V lookup: CDR1 LNHDA, CDR2 SQIVND (reference sequence). The CDR3 length is 13 residues.

The rearrangement uses TRBV4-1 and TRBJ2-4; D uncertain. This CDR3 has 16 amino acids. Trimming took off 0 bases at V and 0 bases at J, with 9 bases between the two ends. The germline CDR1 and CDR2 sequences are MGHRA and YSYEKL. The CDR3 reads CASSQERVLAKNIQYF. In nucleotides, the CDR3 is TGCGCCAGCAGCCAAGAAAGGGTTTTAGCCAAAAACATTCAGTACTTC.

This clone is a singleton in its sample. The chain couples TRBV19 to TRBJ2-1, with D unclear. Germline V CDR1 and CDR2: LNHDA, SQIVND (reference sequence). The CDR3 length is 16 residues. V was clipped by 5 bases and J by 0 bases, with 14 bases between them. The CDR3 DNA is TGTGCCAGTAGTGCCCACCTGGCACTCTCCTACAATGAGCAGTTCTTC. Its translation is CASSAHLALSYNEQFF.

In this sample, this clone turned up a few times. J is TRBJ2-1 and V is TRBV18; 7 positions agree with TRBD2. Germline values: CDR1 KGHSH, CDR2 LQKENI. This CDR3 spans 15 amino acids. V shed 3 bases and J 7 bases; nucleotides not matched to a gene: 9. The CDR3 region has the DNA TGTGCCAGCTCACCCACGAGACAAGCGGGAAATGAGCAGTTCTTC. The encoded protein is CASSPTRQAGNEQFF. Full variable domain (rest looked up from reference TRBV18 and TRBJ2-1): NAGVMQNPRHLVRRRGQEARLRCSPMKGHSHVYWYRQLPEEGLKFMVYLQKENIIDESGMPKERFSAEFPKEGPSILRIQQVVRGDSAAYFCASSPTRQAGNEQFFGPGTRLTVL.

V usage is TRBV2 and J usage is TRBJ1-5; a weak D match, TRBD1 (6 bases). The CDR3 is made up of 15 amino acids. V was trimmed by 3 bases and J by 0 bases, leaving 9 bases between them. Germline loops: CDR1 SNHLY, CDR2 FYNNEI. The CDR3 region has the DNA TGTGCCAGCAGTGACAGGGGAATTAGCAATCAGCCCCAGCATTTT. Translation gives CASSDRGISNQPQHF.

This rearrangement joins TRBV11-2 to TRBJ1-2, with 9 bases identical to TRBD1. Per the germline V gene, CDR1 is SGHAT and CDR2 is FQNNGV. The ends lost 5 bases at V and 4 bases at J; junction bases unmatched: 8. The length of the CDR3 is 15 residues. CDR3 nucleotide sequence: TGTGCCAGCAGCACCCACAGGGGGCGCGGCTATGGCTACACCTTC. It codes for CASSTHRGRGYGYTF.

The rearrangement joins TRBV6-2 or TRBV6-3 to TRBJ1-2; a weak D match, TRBD1 (5 bases). CDR1 MNHEY and CDR2 SVGEGT come from the germline V gene. Between the trimmed V and J ends, which lost 5 bases and 6 bases, there was a span of 13 bases. CDR3 size: 13 residues. CDR3 protein: CASSKSGTDGYTF. CDR3 bases: TGTGCCAGCAGTAAATCCGGGACGGATGGCTACACCTTC.

This chain connects TRBV15 to TRBJ2-3, with 7 bases aligning to TRBD1. J was trimmed by 10 bases and V by 0 bases; bases with no gene match: 1. Germline CDR1 LNHNV, CDR2 YYDKDF (reference sequence). The CDR3 totals 12 residues. The CDR3 bases are TGTGCCACCAGCAGAGATCAGGGGGCGCAGTATTTT. Residues: CATSRDQGAQYF.

This clone was observed a few times. The chain combines TRBV5-5 with TRBJ1-2, with D possibly matching TRBD1 (6 bases). This CDR3 spans 14 amino acids. Per germline, CDR1 SGHKS and CDR2 YYEKEE (reference sequence). V lost 4 bases and J lost 6, with 16 bases in between. The CDR3 is CASSRGGYSDGYTF. As DNA, the CDR3 is TGTGCCAGCAGCCGAGGGGGGTACAGCGATGGCTACACCTTC.

The chain couples TRBV6-2 or TRBV6-3 to TRBJ2-6; D remains ambiguous. V lost 0 bases, J lost 1 base, and 4 bases lay in between. This CDR3 spans 15 amino acids. Looked up from germline, CDR1 is MNHEY and CDR2 is SVGEGT. The CDR3 DNA follows: TGTGCCAGCAGTTACTCCCCATCTGGGGCCAACGTCCTGACTTTC. This codes for CASSYSPSGANVLTF.

This clone occurred a few times. The DNA for the CDR3 is TGTGCCAGCAGCTCACAGGGAGATACGCAGTATTTT. It yields the protein CASSSQGDTQYF. V usage is TRBV6-5 and J usage is TRBJ2-3; D is possibly TRBD1 (6 bases). The CDR3 length is 12 residues. CDR1 MNHEY and CDR2 SVGAGI come from the germline V gene. Trimming took 6 bases from V and 5 from J, leaving 9 bases between them.

The chain links TRBV3-1 (or the pseudogene TRBV3-2) to TRBJ2-3; D not resolved. Germline loops: CDR1 LGHDT, CDR2 YNNKEL (reference sequence). V lost 8 bases and J 0 bases, leaving 15 bases between the germline ends. The CDR3 spans 15 residues. The CDR3 DNA reads TGTGCCAGCGGGTTATGGGGTTCAAGCACAGATACGCAGTATTTT. It is translated as CASGLWGSSTDTQYF.

The V and J genes are TRBV4-1 and TRBJ2-1; 9 bases agree with TRBD2. V lost 5 bases, J lost 2 bases, and 1 base stayed unmatched. The CDR3 runs to 14 residues. CDR1 and CDR2 (germline): MGHRA, YSYEKL. CDR3 DNA sequence: TGCGCCAGCAGCGGCGGGAGGGCCTACAATGAGCAGTTCTTC. It is translated as CASSGGRAYNEQFF.

The chain links TRBV14 to TRBJ1-1, with D possibly matching TRBD1 (5 bases). Germline V gene lookup returns CDR1 SGHDN and CDR2 FVKESK. Trimming removed 3 bases from V and 10 bases from J, with 9 bases in between. The CDR3 contains 11 residues. For the CDR3, the DNA is TGTGCCAGCAGCCATGACCAGGGAGCTTTCTTT. Residues: CASSHDQGAFF.

This clone appeared a few times. CDR3 bases: TGTGCCAGCAGGCCCGGGACAGGCTATGAAAAACTGTTTTTT. Amino acids: CASRPGTGYEKLFF. The chain joins TRBV6-5 to TRBJ1-4; 8 bases agree with TRBD1. Germline loops: CDR1 MNHEY, CDR2 SVGAGI. After removal of 6 bases from V and 6 bases from J, the junction contained 6 bases not matched to a gene. The CDR3 loop spans 14 amino acids.

V usage is TRBV3-1 (or the pseudogene TRBV3-2) and J usage is TRBJ2-2; 10 bases are a match to TRBD2. J lost 4 bases, V lost 5 bases, and 7 bases had no gene match. The CDR3 sequence is 16 residues long. CDR1 LGHDT and CDR2 YNNKEL come from the germline V gene (reference sequence). The CDR3, as DNA: TGTGCCAGCAGCTACAAGCGGGGGGGCCTCACCGGGGAGCTGTTTTTT. Encoded protein: CASSYKRGGLTGELFF.

The genes are TRBV6-5 and TRBJ1-2, with TRBD1 as a possible D gene (5 bases). The germline CDR1 and CDR2 sequences are MNHEY and SVGAGI. With 6 bases removed from V and 3 bases from J, the gap between germline ends came to 11 bases. This CDR3 comprises 13 residues. The CDR3 region has the DNA TGTGCCAGCAGCCAAACAGGTTACTATGGCTACACCTTC. It specifies CASSQTGYYGYTF.

J is TRBJ1-1 and V is TRBV6-5; weak D call: TRBD1 (6 bases). With 6 bases removed from V and 5 bases from J, the gap between germline ends came to 13 bases. Germline V gene data show CDR1 as MNHEY and CDR2 as SVGAGI. This CDR3 has 13 residues. CDR3 DNA sequence: TGTGCCAGCAGCTCCAGGGGTGGGACTGAAGCTTTCTTT. Translation: CASSSRGGTEAFF.

The chain employs TRBV10-2 and TRBJ2-2; D gene ambiguous. There are 12 residues in the CDR3. The V end was cut by 5 bases, the J end by 8 bases, with 9 bases between. Germline V gene data show CDR1 as WSHSY and CDR2 as SAAADI. This CDR3 reads CASSRSWGELFF. The CDR3 DNA reads as TGCGCCAGCAGTAGAAGCTGGGGGGAGCTGTTTTTT.